The 18 T cell receptor beta chains below all came from one sample that was sequenced in a study of blood T cell repertoires in COVID-19. Profiling relied on immunoSEQ multiplex PCR, and the TCRdb table lists in-frame clones only, not all of them. The sample holds more than 60,000 clones, roughly 82% seen once. Sequenced material: peripheral blood. Receptor source: a man aged 55 to 70 with acute or convalescent COVID-19.

The rearrangement uses TRBV28 and TRBJ2-7, with a possible D match to TRBD2 (5 bases). Looked up from germline, CDR1 is MDHEN and CDR2 is SYDVKM. V shed 6 bases and J shed 5 bases, with 14 bases lying between them. CDR3 length equals 13 residues. The CDR3 DNA is TGTGCCAGCAGCTCTAACCCGGGGAACGAGCAGTACTTC. Protein product: CASSSNPGNEQYF.

The gene calls are TRBV9 and TRBJ1-1; perhaps TRBD1 as D (5 bases). V was trimmed by 6 bases and J by 7 bases, leaving 19 bases between them. The CDR3 extends over 14 amino acids. CDR1 and CDR2 (germline): SGDLS, YYNGEE. CDR3 loop: CASTRSGVEGEAFF. In nucleotides, the CDR3 is TGTGCCAGCACTCGTTCGGGGGTGGAGGGTGAAGCTTTCTTT. Variable domain in full (rest from reference TRBV9 and TRBJ1-1): DSGVTQTPKHLITATGQRVTLRCSPRSGDLSVYWYQQSLDQGLQFLIQYYNGEERAKGNILERFSAQQFPDLHSELNLSSLELGDSALYFCASTRSGVEGEAFFGQGTRLTVV.

This rearrangement joins TRBV5-1 to TRBJ2-5; TRBD1 is a possible D gene (5 bases). The CDR3 is 13 amino acids. The germline V and J ends were trimmed by 4 bases and 1 base, with 8 bases remaining between them. Germline assignment: CDR1 SGHRS and CDR2 YFSETQ. CDR3 region: CASSPTVQETQYF. CDR3 sequence (DNA): TGCGCCAGCAGCCCGACAGTCCAAGAGACCCAGTACTTC.

The chain is built from TRBV28 and TRBJ1-6, with D possibly being TRBD1 (5 bases). The CDR3 is 13 amino acids. Germline V gene sequence: CDR1 MDHEN, CDR2 SYDVKM. Trimming removed 6 bases from V and 7 bases from J, with 10 bases in between. The CDR3 is CASSSRGNSPLHF. Here the CDR3 DNA reads TGTGCCAGCAGCTCTAGGGGAAATTCACCCCTCCACTTT.

The genes are TRBV21-1 and TRBJ2-5; TRBD1, the table's D call, was not compared with the DNA. TRBV21-1 is a documented pseudogene. This CDR3 is 13 amino acids long. CDR3 in DNA: TGTGCCAGCAGCAAAGAAGGGGAAGAGACCCAGTACTTC. Translated, it gives CASSKEGEETQYF.

The chain uses TRBV19 and TRBJ1-2, with D possibly TRBD1 on 6 matching bases. The V and J ends lost 5 bases and 8 bases respectively, with 12 bases between them. Per germline, CDR1 LNHDA and CDR2 SQIVND (reference sequence). CDR3 size: 12 residues. CDR3 residues: CASSPRTDGYTF. DNA for the CDR3: TGTGCCAGTAGTCCGCGGACAGACGGCTACACCTTC.

The chain joins TRBV3-1 (or the pseudogene TRBV3-2) to TRBJ1-5; D is possibly TRBD1 (5 bases). There are 14 residues in the CDR3. Germline V lookup: CDR1 LGHDT, CDR2 YNNKEL (reference sequence). Trimming stripped 1 base from V and 3 bases from J, with 7 bases between. As DNA, the CDR3 is TGTGCCAGCAGCCAAGGACAGAACAATCAGCCCCAGCATTTT. Residues: CASSQGQNNQPQHF.

The chain has TRBV10-3 and TRBJ1-5, with 10 bases identical to TRBD1. Per the germline V gene, CDR1 is ENHRY and CDR2 is SYGVKD. Trimming cost V 8 bases and J 6 bases; bases outside gene matches: 7. This CDR3 is 14 amino acids long. CDR3 region: CAISRGTGVQPQHF. The CDR3 DNA follows: TGTGCCATCTCAAGGGGGACAGGGGTTCAGCCCCAGCATTTT.

J is TRBJ2-7 and V is TRBV28; 9 bases map to TRBD1. From germline, CDR1 is MDHEN and CDR2 SYDVKM. The length of the CDR3 is 13 residues. Trimming cost V 6 bases and J 4 bases; bases outside gene matches: 4. CDR3 loop: CASSYGTGYEQYF. CDR3 DNA sequence: TGTGCCAGCAGCTACGGGACAGGGTACGAGCAGTACTTC.

This chain joins TRBV6-5 and TRBJ1-2; 7 bases align to TRBD1. Germline CDR1 and CDR2: MNHEY and SVGAGI. This CDR3 spans 12 amino acids. V lost 10 bases and J lost 8; bases outside the gene matches: 10. CDR3 coding DNA: TGTGCCACCCTCTCCGGGACAGAAGGCTACACCTTC. Residues: CATLSGTEGYTF.

This rearrangement joins TRBV11-3 to TRBJ2-1; D is unclear. CDR1 and CDR2 from the germline V gene are SGHNT and YENEEA. V was pared by 5 bases and J by 0 bases, with 11 bases between. This CDR3 has 15 amino acids. The CDR3 protein is CASSPRLSSYNEQFF. The CDR3 coding sequence is TGTGCCAGCAGCCCTCGGTTGAGCTCCTACAATGAGCAGTTCTTC.

As concerns this clone: One junction end disagrees with the germline gene, perhaps due to a read error. The rearrangement uses TRBV7-8 and TRBJ1-3; D is perhaps TRBD1 (5 bases). Germline loops: CDR1 SGHVS, CDR2 FQNEAQ. CDR3 length: 12 residues. CDR3: CASSSHGGGYDF. The CDR3 nucleotides read TGTGCCAGCAGCTCCCACGGGGGAGGTTATGATTTT.

The chain recombines TRBV3-1 (or the pseudogene TRBV3-2) with TRBJ1-5; D not resolved. Germline loops: CDR1 LGHDT, CDR2 YNNKEL (reference sequence). Trimming stripped 3 bases from V and 0 bases from J, with 6 bases between. The CDR3 contains 14 residues. The CDR3 sequence is CASSQTRSNQPQHF. CDR3 nucleotide sequence: TGTGCCAGCAGCCAGACACGTAGCAATCAGCCCCAGCATTTT.

The chain couples TRBV3-1 (or the pseudogene TRBV3-2) to TRBJ2-1; 7 nucleotides align to TRBD2. This CDR3 spans 18 amino acids. Germline CDR1 LGHDT, CDR2 YNNKEL (reference sequence). After removal of 3 bases from V and 4 bases from J, the junction contained 15 bases not matched to a gene. Here the CDR3 reads CASSHSGGREAIYNEQFF. In DNA form, the CDR3 reads TGTGCCAGCAGCCACTCAGGCGGACGGGAGGCAATATACAATGAGCAGTTCTTC.

The rearrangement links TRBV7-2 to TRBJ1-2, with no clear D. The CDR3 covers 15 residues. V was trimmed by 0 bases and J by 0 bases, leaving 8 bases between them. Germline V gene data show CDR1 as SGHTA and CDR2 as FQGNSA. The CDR3 DNA sequence: TGTGCCAGCAGCTTAGCGCGGGGAGCTAACTATGGCTACACCTTC. It translates to CASSLARGANYGYTF. Filled out from reference TRBV7-2 and TRBJ1-2, the complete variable domain reads GAGVSQSPSNKVTEKGKDVELRCDPISGHTALYWYRQSLGQGLEFLIYFQGNSAPDKSGLPSDRFSAERTGGSVSTLTIQRTQQEDSAVYLCASSLARGANYGYTFGSGTRLTVV.

The chain has TRBV19 and TRBJ1-5; D possibly corresponds to TRBD1 (6 bases). V shed 3 bases and J shed 6 bases, with 6 bases lying between them. Germline assignment: CDR1 LNHDA and CDR2 SQIVND (reference sequence). The CDR3 has 12 residues. CDR3 bases: TGTGCCAGTAGTATGGGGGCTCAGCCCCAGCATTTT. This translates into CASSMGAQPQHF.

This chain uses TRBV16 with TRBJ2-7; 14 bases agree with TRBD2. V dropped 4 bases and J dropped 7; count of bases not matched to a gene: 6. Germline CDR1 KGHSY, CDR2 FQNENV. The length of the CDR3 is 15 residues. The CDR3 region has the DNA TGTGCCAGCAGCCGGGGGACTAGCGGGAGTCTTGAGCAGTACTTC. It translates to CASSRGTSGSLEQYF.

This clone has just one count. The genes are TRBV7-8 and TRBJ2-7; D might be TRBD1 (6 bases). Trimming took off 3 bases at V and 0 bases at J, with 9 bases between the two ends. Per the germline V gene, CDR1 is SGHVS and CDR2 is FQNEAQ. The CDR3 contains 14 residues. The chain's CDR3 is CASSFDRSSYEQYF. The DNA for the CDR3 is TGTGCCAGCAGCTTCGACAGGAGCTCCTACGAGCAGTACTTC.